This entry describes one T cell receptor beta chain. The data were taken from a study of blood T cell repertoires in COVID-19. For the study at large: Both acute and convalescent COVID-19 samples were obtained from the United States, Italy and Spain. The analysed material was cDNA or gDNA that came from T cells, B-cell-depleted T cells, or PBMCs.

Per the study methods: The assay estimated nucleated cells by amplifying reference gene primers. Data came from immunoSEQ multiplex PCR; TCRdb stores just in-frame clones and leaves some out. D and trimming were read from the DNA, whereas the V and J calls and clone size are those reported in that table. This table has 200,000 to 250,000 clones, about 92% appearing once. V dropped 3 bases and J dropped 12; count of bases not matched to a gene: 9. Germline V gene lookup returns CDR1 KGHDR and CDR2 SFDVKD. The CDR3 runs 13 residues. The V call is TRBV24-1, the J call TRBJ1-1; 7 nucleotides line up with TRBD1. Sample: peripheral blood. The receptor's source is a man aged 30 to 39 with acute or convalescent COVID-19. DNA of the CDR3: TGTGCCACCAGTGATAATAGGGGGCGCGGAACTTTCTTT. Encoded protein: CATSDNRGRGTFF.